This T cell receptor beta chain was captured by sequencing in a study of regulatory T cells in long-lasting Graves disease. Regarding the study as a whole: Persistent Graves' patients possessed reduced TCR diversity relative to recently diagnosed ones.

This clonotype has just a few counts. Its matching antigen is unknown. CDR3-region Arm-PCR and iRepertoire HTBI primers produced the TCR beta libraries. TCRdb reanalysed the multiplex PCR reads using MiXCR and keeps one entry per CDR3 protein. Among 450,000 to 600,000 distinct CDR3 sequences listed, roughly 17% were seen once. Time point reported: newly diagnosed GD, antithyroid drugs for less than 3 months. The TCR library used RNA extracted from PBMCs. All patients originated from an endocrinology department located in Xi'an, China. The CDR3 length is 12 residues. V was shortened by 2 bases and J by 6 bases, with 9 bases between the two germline ends. Germline CDR1 SGHDT, CDR2 YYEEEE. These data were also reused for a study on T cells in Graves' hyperthyroidism and ophthalmopathy. From that report: Also found in blood were most expanded thyroid clonotypes above 0.001. Ophthalmopathy and stable hyperthyroidism were told apart by a 13 V-J model.

This TCR came from a man in his forties with Graves disease. This chain connects TRBV5-6 to TRBJ2-7; D unclear. The material sequenced was peripheral blood mononuclear cells (PBMCs), taken at new diagnosis, from a patient treated with antithyroid drugs. This CDR3 is CASSLRSGEQYF. CDR3 DNA: TGTGCCAGCAGCTTAAGATCCGGCGAGCAGTACTTC.